This T cell receptor (beta chain) was recovered during a study of blood T cell repertoires in COVID-19. About the research overall: The samples span acute and convalescent COVID-19 from the United States, Italy and Spain. Sources were T cells, B-cell-depleted T cells, or PBMCs; the material itself was cDNA or gDNA.

The CDR3 has 17 residues. V lost 0 bases, J lost 3 bases, and 14 bases lay in between. Measured with immunoSEQ multiplex PCR; TCRdb has only the in-frame clones, and not every one. The sample includes 200,000 to 300,000 clones, approximately 80% of them seen just once. Material for sequencing was peripheral blood. The chain couples TRBV23-1 to TRBJ2-2; the D is unclear. TRBV23-1 is identified as an open reading frame with a role that is uncertain. This TCR derives from a human donor in a cohort sampled during active COVID-19. In DNA form, the CDR3 reads TGCGCCAGCAGTCAATCGATTCGCAGGATAGACACCGGGGAGCTGTTTTTT. It translates to CASSQSIRRIDTGELFF.